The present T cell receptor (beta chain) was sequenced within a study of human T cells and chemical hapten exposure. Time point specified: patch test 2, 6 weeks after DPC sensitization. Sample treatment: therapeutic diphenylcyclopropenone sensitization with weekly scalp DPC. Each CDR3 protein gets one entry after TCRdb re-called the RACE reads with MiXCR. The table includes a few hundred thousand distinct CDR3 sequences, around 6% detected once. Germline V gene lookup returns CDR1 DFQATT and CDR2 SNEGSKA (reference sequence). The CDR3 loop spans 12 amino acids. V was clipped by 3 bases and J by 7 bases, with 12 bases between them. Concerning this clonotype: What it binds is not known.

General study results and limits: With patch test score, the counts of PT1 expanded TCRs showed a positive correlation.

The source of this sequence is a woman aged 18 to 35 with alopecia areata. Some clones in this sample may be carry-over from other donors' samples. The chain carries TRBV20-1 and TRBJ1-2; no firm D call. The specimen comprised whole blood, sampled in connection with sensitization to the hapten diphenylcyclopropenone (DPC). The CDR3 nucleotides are TGCAGTGCTAGTGAAACTTACTCTGGCTACACCTTC. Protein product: CSASETYSGYTF.